This T cell receptor beta chain came from a study of blood T cell repertoires in COVID-19. For the study at large: Collection of acute and convalescent COVID-19 samples took place in the United States, Italy and Spain. T cells, B-cell-depleted T cells, or PBMCs supplied cDNA or gDNA.

The CDR3 has 14 amino acids. V lost 3 bases and J lost 9, with 15 bases in between. CDR1 and CDR2 (germline): LGHNA, YSLEER. TCRdb's copy holds only in-frame clones and misses some; the assay was immunoSEQ multiplex PCR. This sample has 46,000 or so clones, with around nine tenths found just once. Sequenced sample: peripheral blood. The rearrangement links TRBV4-3 to TRBJ2-1, with D tentatively TRBD1 (6 bases). This receptor was obtained from a man in his 70s with active COVID-19. The CDR3 DNA reads as TGCGCCAGCAGCCAGGGTACAGGGCATAGTGAGCAGTTCTTC. This gives the protein CASSQGTGHSEQFF.